The clone carrying this T cell receptor (beta chain) was seen once. Antigen: not known. This entry comes from a study of cytomegalovirus exposure and HLA in healthy donors. For the study at large: Per a later analysis, the approximately 700 first-cohort and more than 100 validation repertoires shared one platform.

Method: immunoSEQ multiplex PCR; TCRdb's copy keeps in-frame clones and lacks some. This sample has 90,000 or so clones, with 85% found just once. Study-wide findings and caveats: Researchers counted 164 TCR beta chains as cytomegalovirus-associated.

V shed 0 bases and J shed 8 bases, with 14 bases lying between them. Germline loops: CDR1 LNHDA, CDR2 SQIVND (reference sequence). This CDR3 is 15 amino acids long. The J gene is TRBJ1-3, the V gene TRBV19, with D possibly matching TRBD1 (5 bases). The sequence derives from a man aged 18 to 30 in good health and CMV-seropositive. The sequenced sample was PBMCs. CDR3 residues: CASSIDLLGLDTIYF. CDR3 nucleotides: TGTGCCAGTAGTATAGATCTTCTGGGGCTGGACACCATATATTTT.